A single sample gave rise to the 8 T cell receptor beta chains below, sequenced in a study of technical replicates of blood from several donors. The table came from immunoSEQ multiplex PCR; TCRdb's copy has only in-frame clones and leaves some out. The sample includes approximately 75,000 clones, around 97% of them seen just once. The sequenced sample was T cells isolated from PBMCs. The receptors were sampled from a human donor in good health.

The chain couples TRBV11-2 to TRBJ1-1, with D unclear. In germline, CDR1 is SGHAT, CDR2 FQNNGV. V was trimmed by 2 bases and J by 3 bases, leaving 7 bases between them. This CDR3 region has 13 residues. Here the CDR3 DNA reads TGTGCCAGCAGCTTAATGTCCGACACTGAAGCTTTCTTT. Translated, it gives CASSLMSDTEAFF.

The chain combines TRBV6-6 with TRBJ1-2; D gene ambiguous. The V end was cut by 5 bases, the J end by 8 bases, with 15 bases between. This CDR3 is built from 13 residues. The germline CDR1 and CDR2 sequences are MNHNY and SVGAGI (reference sequence). This CDR3 reads CASSLDLALGYTF. DNA for the CDR3: TGTGCCAGCAGTCTGGACTTGGCTTTGGGCTACACCTTC.

In this sample, this clone turned up once. This CDR3 is CASGLAGAYEQYF. CDR3 nucleotide sequence: TGTGCCAGCGGCTTGGCGGGAGCGTACGAGCAGTACTTC. This chain uses TRBV25-1 with TRBJ2-7, with 7 bases lining up with TRBD2. With 8 bases clipped from V and 4 bases from J, the junction kept 8 bases outside the gene matches. Germline CDR1 and CDR2: MGHDK and SYGVNS. This CDR3 comprises 13 residues.

The chain recombines TRBV5-6 with TRBJ2-7; TRBD1 aligns across 8 bases. Trimming cost V 3 bases and J 3 bases; bases outside gene matches: 2. Germline V gene lookup returns CDR1 SGHDT and CDR2 YYEEEE. This CDR3 is built from 13 residues. CDR3: CASSWDRNYEQYF. The CDR3 region has the DNA TGTGCCAGCAGCTGGGACAGGAACTACGAGCAGTACTTC.

This clone was detected once. The chain recombines TRBV6-5 with TRBJ1-1; no clear D. Germline-derived CDR1 and CDR2 are MNHEY and SVGAGI. This CDR3 has 15 amino acids. Trimming took 0 bases from V and 1 from J, leaving 9 bases between them. In nucleotides, the CDR3 is TGTGCCAGCAGTTACTCCTTAGGCGGGAACACTGAAGCTTTCTTT. It yields the protein CASSYSLGGNTEAFF.

The V gene is TRBV28, the J gene TRBJ2-3, with 7 bases fitting TRBD1. The germline V gene encodes CDR1 MDHEN and CDR2 SYDVKM. With 6 bases clipped from V and 10 bases from J, the junction kept 10 bases outside the gene matches. The CDR3 covers 13 residues. The CDR3, as DNA: TGTGCCAGCAGGGACAGCAAGAGGGGGCCGCAGTATTTT. It specifies CASRDSKRGPQYF.

On this clone: Compared with germline, one end of the junction differs, possibly owing to a read error. The chain joins TRBV4-1 to TRBJ1-2, with D hard to call. Germline V gene sequence: CDR1 MGHRA, CDR2 YSYEKL. The length of the CDR3 is 14 residues. The CDR3 DNA follows: TGCGCCAGCAGTCAAGATGGCGGCCCCTATGGCTACACCTTC. Its protein product is CASSQDGGPYGYTF.

V gene TRBV2 combines with J gene TRBJ1-3; the match to TRBD1 covers 7 bases. The CDR3 totals 17 residues. Germline loops: CDR1 SNHLY, CDR2 FYNNEI. V was clipped by 5 bases and J by 6 bases; unmatched bases: 16. This CDR3 is CASSFSRRGKAENTIYF. CDR3 nucleotide sequence: TGTGCCAGCAGTTTTTCACGCAGGGGGAAAGCAGAAAACACCATATATTTT.